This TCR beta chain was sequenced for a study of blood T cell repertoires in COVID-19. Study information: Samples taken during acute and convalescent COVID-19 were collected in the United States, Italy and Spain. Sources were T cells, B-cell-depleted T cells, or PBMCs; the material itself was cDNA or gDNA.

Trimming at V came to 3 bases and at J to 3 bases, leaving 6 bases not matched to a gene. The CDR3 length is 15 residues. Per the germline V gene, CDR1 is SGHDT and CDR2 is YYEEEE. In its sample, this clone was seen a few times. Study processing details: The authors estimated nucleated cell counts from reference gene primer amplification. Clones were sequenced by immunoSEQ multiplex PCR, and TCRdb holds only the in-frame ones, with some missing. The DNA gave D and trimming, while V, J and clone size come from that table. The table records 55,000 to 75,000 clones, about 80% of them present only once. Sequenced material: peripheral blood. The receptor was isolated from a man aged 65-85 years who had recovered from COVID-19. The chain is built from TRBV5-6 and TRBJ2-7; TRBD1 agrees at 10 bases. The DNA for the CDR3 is TGTGCCAGCAGCTGGGGGGGACAGGGGTTCTACGAGCAGTACTTC. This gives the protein CASSWGGQGFYEQYF.